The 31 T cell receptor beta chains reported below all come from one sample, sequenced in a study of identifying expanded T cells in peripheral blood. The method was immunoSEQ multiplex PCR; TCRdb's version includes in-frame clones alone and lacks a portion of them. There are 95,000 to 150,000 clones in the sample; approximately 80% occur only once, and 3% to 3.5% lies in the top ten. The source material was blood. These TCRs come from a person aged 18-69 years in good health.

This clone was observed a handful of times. CDR3 in amino acids: CAISESQGSYGYTF. DNA of the CDR3: TGTGCCATCAGTGAATCTCAGGGTTCCTATGGCTACACCTTC. This chain joins TRBV10-3 and TRBJ1-2; weak D call: TRBD1 (5 bases). Germline V lookup: CDR1 ENHRY, CDR2 SYGVKD. This CDR3 has 14 amino acids. Trimming removed 3 bases from V and 4 bases from J, with 12 bases in between.

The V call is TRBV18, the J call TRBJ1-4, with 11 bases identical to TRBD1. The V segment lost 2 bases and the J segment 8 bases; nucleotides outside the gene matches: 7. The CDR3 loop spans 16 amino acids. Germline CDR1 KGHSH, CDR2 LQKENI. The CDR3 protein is CASSPVAGQGVEKLFF. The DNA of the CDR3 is TGTGCCAGCTCACCAGTCGCGGGACAGGGGGTGGAAAAACTGTTTTTT.

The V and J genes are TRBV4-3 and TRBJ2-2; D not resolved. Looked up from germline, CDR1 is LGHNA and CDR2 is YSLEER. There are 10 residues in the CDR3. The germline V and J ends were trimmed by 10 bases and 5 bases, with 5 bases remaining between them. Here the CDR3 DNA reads TGCGCCACGATAACCGGGGAGCTGTTTTTT. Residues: CATITGELFF.

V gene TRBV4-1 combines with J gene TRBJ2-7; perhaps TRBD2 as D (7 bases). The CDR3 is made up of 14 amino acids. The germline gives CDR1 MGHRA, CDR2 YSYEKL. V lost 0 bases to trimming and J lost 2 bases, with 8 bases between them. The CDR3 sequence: CASSQEGGPYEQYF. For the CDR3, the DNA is TGCGCCAGCAGCCAAGAGGGGGGGCCCTACGAGCAGTACTTC.

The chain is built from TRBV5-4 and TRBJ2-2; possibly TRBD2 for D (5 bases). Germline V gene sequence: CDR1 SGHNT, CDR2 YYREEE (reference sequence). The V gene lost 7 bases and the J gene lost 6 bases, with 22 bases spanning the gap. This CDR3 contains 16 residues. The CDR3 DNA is TGTGCCAGCGGAATGTGGGCGGGTACTCCCGCCGGGGAGCTGTTTTTT. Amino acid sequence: CASGMWAGTPAGELFF.

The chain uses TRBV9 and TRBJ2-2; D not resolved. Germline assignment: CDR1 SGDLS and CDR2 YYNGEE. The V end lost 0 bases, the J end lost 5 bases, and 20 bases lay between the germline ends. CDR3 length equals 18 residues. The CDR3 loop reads CASSVDILTYSSTGELFF. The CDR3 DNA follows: TGTGCCAGCAGCGTAGATATTCTAACCTACTCAAGTACCGGGGAGCTGTTTTTT.

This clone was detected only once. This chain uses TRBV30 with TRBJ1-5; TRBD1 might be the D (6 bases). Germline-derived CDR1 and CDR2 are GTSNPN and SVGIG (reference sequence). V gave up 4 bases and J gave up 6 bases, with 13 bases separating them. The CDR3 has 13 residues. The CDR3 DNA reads TGTGCCTGGAAACAGGGAATAGGTCAGCCCCAGCATTTT. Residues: CAWKQGIGQPQHF.

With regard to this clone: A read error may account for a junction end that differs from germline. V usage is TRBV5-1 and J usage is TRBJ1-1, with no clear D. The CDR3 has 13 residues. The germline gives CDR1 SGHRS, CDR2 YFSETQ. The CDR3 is CASSSEGGGSPYF. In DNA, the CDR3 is TGCGCCAGCAGCTCCGAGGGTGGAGGGAGCCCTTATTTT.

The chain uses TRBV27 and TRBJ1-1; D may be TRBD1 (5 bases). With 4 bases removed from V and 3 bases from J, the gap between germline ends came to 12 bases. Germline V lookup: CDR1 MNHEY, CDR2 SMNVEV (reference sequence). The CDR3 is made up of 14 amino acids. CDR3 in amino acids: CASSSSGWDTEAFF. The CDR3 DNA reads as TGTGCCAGCAGTTCCTCAGGGTGGGACACTGAAGCTTTCTTT.

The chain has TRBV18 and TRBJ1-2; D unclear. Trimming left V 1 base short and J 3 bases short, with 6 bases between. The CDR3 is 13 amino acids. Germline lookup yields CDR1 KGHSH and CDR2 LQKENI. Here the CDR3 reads CASSPRVDYGYTF. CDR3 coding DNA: TGTGCCAGCTCACCACGGGTGGACTATGGCTACACCTTC.

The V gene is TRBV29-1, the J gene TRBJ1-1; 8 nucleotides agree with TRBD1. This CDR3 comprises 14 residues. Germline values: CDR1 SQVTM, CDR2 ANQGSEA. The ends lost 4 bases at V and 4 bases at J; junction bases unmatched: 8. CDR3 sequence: CSVGSGGRGTEAFF. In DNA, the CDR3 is TGCAGCGTTGGATCAGGGGGCAGGGGCACTGAAGCTTTCTTT.

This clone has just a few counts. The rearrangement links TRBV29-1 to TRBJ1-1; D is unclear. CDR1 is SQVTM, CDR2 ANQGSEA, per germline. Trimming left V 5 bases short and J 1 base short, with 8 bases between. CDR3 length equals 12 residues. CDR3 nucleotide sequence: TGCAGCGTTCGATGGGGGAACACTGAAGCTTTCTTT. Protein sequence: CSVRWGNTEAFF.

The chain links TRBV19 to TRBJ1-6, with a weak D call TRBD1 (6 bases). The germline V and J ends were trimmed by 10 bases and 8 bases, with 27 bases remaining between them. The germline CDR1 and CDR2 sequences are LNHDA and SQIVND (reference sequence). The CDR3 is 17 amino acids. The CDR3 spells CATRWQGTALGDSPLHF. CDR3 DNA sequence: TGTGCCACCCGCTGGCAGGGGACGGCCTTAGGGGATTCACCCCTCCACTTT. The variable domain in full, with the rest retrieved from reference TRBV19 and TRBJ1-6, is DGGITQSPKYLFRKEGQNVTLSCEQNLNHDAMYWYRQDPGQGLRLIYYSQIVNDFQKGDIAEGYSVSREKKESFPLTVTSAQKNPTAFYLCATRWQGTALGDSPLHFGNGTRLTVT.

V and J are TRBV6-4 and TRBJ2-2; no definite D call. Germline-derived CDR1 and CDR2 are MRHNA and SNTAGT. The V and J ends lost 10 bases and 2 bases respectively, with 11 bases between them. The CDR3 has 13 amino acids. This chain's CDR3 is CATRHSNTGELFF. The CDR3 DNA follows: TGTGCCACGCGCCATTCTAACACCGGGGAGCTGTTTTTT.

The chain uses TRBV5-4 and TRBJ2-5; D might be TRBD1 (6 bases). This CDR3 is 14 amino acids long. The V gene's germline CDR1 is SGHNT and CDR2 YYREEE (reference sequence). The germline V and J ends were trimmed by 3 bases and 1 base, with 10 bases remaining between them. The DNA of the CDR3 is TGTGCCAGCAGCTACGGACAGTTCCAAGAGACCCAGTACTTC. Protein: CASSYGQFQETQYF. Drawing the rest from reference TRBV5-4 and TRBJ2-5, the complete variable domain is ETGVTQSPTHLIKTRGQQVTLRCSSQSGHNTVSWYQQALGQGPQFIFQYYREEENGRGNFPPRFSGLQFPNYSSELNVNALELDDSALYLCASSYGQFQETQYFGPGTRLLVL.

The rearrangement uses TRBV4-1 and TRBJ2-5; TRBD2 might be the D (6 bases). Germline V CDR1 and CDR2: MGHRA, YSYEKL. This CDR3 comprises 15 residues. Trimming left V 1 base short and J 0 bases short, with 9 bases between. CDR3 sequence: CASSQVGGDQETQYF. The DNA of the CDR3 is TGCGCCAGCAGCCAAGTTGGAGGGGACCAAGAGACCCAGTACTTC.

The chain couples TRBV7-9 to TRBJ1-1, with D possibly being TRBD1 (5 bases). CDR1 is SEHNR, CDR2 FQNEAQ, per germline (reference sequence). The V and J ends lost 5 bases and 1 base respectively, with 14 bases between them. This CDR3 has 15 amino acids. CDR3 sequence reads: CASSPREGANTEAFF. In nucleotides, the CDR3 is TGTGCCAGCAGCCCTAGGGAAGGGGCGAACACTGAAGCTTTCTTT.

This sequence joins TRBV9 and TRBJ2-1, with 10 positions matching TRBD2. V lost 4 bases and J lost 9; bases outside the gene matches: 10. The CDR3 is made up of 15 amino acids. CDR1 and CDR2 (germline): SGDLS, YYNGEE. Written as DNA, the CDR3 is TGTGCCAGCAGCTCCCCTAGCGGGGGAGAATCTGAGCAGTTCTTC. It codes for CASSSPSGGESEQFF.

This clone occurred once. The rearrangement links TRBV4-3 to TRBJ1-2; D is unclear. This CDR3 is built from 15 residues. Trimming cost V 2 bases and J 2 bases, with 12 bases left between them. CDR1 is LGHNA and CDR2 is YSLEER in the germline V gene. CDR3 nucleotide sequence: TGCGCCAGCAGCCAACCATCTCTCCCCAACTATGGCTACACCTTC. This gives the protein CASSQPSLPNYGYTF.

The CDR3 DNA reads as TGTGCCAGCAGCTCCGAAGCGGGGCTAGCGGGGCCACTTTTGTACGAGCAGTACTTC. Its translation is CASSSEAGLAGPLLYEQYF. The chain links TRBV7-6 to TRBJ2-7, with 9 bases aligning to TRBD2. Germline V CDR1 and CDR2: SGHVS, FNYEAQ. The CDR3 is 19 amino acids. J gave up 4 bases and V 4 bases, and 20 bases lay outside the gene matches.

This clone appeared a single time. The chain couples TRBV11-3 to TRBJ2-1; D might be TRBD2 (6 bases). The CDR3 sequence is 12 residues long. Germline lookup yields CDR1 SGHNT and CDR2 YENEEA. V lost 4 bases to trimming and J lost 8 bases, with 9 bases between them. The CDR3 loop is CASSSTSYEQFF. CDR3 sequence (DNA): TGTGCCAGCAGCTCCACTAGCTATGAGCAGTTCTTC.

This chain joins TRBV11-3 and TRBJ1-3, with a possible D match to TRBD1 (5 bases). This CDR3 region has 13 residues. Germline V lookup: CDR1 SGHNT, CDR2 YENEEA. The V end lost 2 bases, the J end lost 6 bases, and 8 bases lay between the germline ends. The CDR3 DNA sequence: TGTGCCAGCAGCTTAACCAGGGTAAACACCATATATTTT. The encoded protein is CASSLTRVNTIYF. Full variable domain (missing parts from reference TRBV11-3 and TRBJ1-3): EAGVVQSPRYKIIEKKQPVAFWCNPISGHNTLYWYLQNLGQGPELLIRYENEEAVDDSQLPKDRFSAERLKGVDSTLKIQPAELGDSAVYLCASSLTRVNTIYFGEGSWLTVV.

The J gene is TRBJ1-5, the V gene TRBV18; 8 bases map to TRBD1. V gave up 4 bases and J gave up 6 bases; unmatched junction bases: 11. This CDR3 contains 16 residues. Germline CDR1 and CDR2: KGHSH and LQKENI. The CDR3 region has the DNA TGTGCCAGCTCACTATTCGACAGGGGTGCGACTCAGCCCCAGCATTTT. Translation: CASSLFDRGATQPQHF. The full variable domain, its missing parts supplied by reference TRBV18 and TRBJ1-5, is NAGVMQNPRHLVRRRGQEARLRCSPMKGHSHVYWYRQLPEEGLKFMVYLQKENIIDESGMPKERFSAEFPKEGPSILRIQQVVRGDSAAYFCASSLFDRGATQPQHFGDGTRLSIL.

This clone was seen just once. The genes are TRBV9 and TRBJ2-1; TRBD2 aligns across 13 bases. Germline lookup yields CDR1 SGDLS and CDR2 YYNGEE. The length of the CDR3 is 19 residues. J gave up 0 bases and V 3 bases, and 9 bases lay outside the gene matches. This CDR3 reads CASSGRLAGGYSSYNEQFF. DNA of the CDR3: TGTGCCAGCAGCGGAAGACTAGCGGGGGGCTATAGCTCCTACAATGAGCAGTTCTTC.

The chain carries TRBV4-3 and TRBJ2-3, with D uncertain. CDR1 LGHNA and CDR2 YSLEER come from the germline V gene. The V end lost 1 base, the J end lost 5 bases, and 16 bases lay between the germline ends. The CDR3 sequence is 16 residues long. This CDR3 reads CASSQAGPPAGDTQYF. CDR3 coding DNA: TGCGCCAGCAGCCAAGCAGGCCCTCCCGCAGGAGATACGCAGTATTTT.

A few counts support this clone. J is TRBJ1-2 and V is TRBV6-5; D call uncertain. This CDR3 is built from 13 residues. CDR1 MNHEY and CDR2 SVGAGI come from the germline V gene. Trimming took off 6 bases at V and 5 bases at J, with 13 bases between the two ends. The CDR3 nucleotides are TGTGCCAGCAGCCTGAGTAAGGAGTATGGCTACACCTTC. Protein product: CASSLSKEYGYTF.

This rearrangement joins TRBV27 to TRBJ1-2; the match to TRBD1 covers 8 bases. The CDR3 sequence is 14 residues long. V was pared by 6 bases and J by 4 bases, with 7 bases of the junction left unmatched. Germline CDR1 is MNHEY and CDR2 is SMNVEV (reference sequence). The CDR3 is CASRPRTGTYGYTF. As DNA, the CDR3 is TGTGCCAGCAGGCCCCGGACAGGGACCTATGGCTACACCTTC.

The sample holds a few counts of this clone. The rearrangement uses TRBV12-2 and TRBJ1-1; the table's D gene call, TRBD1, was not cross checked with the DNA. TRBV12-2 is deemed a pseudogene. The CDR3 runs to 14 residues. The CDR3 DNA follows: TGTGCAAGTCGCTCCCGACAGGGCCCTTTGCGAGCTTTCTTT. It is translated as CASRSRQGPLRAFF.

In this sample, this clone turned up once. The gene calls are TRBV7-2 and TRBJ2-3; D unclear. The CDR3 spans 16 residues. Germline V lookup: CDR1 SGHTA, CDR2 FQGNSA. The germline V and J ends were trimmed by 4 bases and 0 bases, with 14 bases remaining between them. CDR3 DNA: TGTGCCAGCAGCTCACCTACTTCATCTAGCACAGATACGCAGTATTTT. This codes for CASSSPTSSSTDTQYF. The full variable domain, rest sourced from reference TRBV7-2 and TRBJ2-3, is GAGVSQSPSNKVTEKGKDVELRCDPISGHTALYWYRQSLGQGLEFLIYFQGNSAPDKSGLPSDRFSAERTGGSVSTLTIQRTQQEDSAVYLCASSSPTSSSTDTQYFGPGTRLTVL.

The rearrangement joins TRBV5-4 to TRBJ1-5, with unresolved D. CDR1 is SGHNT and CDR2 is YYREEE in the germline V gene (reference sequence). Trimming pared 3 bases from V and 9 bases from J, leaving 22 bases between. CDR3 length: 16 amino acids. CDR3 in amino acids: CASSSQVSGFNRPQHF. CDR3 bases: TGTGCCAGCAGCTCGCAGGTGTCCGGGTTCAACCGGCCCCAGCATTTT.

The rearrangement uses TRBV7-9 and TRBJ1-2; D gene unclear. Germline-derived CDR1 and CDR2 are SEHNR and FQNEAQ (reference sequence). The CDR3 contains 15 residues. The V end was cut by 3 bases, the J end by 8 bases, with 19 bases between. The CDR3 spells CASSFNRSLGGGYTF. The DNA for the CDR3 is TGTGCCAGCAGCTTTAACAGAAGCCTGGGAGGGGGCTACACCTTC.